This TCR beta chain was sequenced during a study of blood T cell repertoires in COVID-19. The Seattle patients, enrolled during active infection, were followed longitudinally. V shed 3 bases and J 4 bases; nucleotides not matched to a gene: 3. Per germline, CDR1 SGHRS and CDR2 YFSETQ. CDR3 length: 15 residues. Clones were sequenced by immunoSEQ multiplex PCR, and TCRdb holds only the in-frame ones, with some missing. The table has around 310,000 clones, around 87% seen once; the top ten hold under 1.1%. Sequences were obtained from peripheral blood. This sequence was found in a woman in her 40s with COVID-19, enrolled during active disease. This chain uses TRBV5-1 with TRBJ2-2, with 10 nucleotides matching TRBD1. CDR3 DNA sequence: TGCGCCAGCAGCTCTAGGACAGGGGGCACCGGGGAGCTGTTTTTT. Residues: CASSSRTGGTGELFF.